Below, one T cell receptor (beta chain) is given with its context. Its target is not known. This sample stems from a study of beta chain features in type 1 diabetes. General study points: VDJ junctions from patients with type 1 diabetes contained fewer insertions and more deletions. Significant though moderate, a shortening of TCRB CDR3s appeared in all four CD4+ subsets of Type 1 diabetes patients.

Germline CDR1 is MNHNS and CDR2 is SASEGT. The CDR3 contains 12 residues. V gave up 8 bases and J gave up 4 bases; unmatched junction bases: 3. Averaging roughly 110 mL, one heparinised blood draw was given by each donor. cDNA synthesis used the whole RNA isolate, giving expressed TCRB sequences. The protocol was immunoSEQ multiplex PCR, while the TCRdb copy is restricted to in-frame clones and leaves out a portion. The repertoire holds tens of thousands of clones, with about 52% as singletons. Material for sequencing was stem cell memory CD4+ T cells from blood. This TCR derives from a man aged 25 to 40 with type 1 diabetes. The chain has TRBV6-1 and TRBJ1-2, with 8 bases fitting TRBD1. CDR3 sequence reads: CASGQGGYGYTF. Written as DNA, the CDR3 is TGTGCCAGCGGACAGGGAGGCTATGGCTACACCTTC.